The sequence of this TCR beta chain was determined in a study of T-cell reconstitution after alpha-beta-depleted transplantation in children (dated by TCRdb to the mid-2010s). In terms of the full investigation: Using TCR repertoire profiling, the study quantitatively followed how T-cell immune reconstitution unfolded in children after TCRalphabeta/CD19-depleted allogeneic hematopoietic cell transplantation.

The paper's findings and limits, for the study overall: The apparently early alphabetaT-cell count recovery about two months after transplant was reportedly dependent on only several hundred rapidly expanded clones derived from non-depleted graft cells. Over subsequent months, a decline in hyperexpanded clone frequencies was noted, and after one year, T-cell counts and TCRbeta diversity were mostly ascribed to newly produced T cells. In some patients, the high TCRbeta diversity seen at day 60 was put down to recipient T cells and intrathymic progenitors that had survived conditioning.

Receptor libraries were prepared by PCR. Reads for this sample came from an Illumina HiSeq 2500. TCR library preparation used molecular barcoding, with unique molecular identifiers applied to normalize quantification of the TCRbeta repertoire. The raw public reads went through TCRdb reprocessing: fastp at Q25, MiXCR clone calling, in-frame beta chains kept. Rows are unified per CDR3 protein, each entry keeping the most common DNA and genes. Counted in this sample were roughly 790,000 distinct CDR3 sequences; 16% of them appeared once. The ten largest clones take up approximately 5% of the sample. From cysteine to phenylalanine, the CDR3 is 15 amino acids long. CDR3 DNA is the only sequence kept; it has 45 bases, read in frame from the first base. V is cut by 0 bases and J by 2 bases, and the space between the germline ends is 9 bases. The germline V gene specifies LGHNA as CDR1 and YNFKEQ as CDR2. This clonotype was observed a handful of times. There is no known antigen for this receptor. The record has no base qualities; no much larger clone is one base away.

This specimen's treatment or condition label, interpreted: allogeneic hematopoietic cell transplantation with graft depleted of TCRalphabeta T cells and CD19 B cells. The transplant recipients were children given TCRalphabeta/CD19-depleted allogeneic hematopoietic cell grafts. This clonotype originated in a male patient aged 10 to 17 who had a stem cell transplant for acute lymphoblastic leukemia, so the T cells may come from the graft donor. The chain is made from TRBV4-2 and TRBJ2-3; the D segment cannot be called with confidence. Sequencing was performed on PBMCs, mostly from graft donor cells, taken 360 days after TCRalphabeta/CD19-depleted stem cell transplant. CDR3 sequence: CASSQEEYSTDTQYF. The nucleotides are TGTGCCAGCAGCCAAGAGGAGTACTCCACAGATACGCAGTATTTT.